Following are 7 T cell receptor beta chains from one sample sequenced in a study of immune characteristics of hereditary and idiopathic chronic pancreatitis. The pancreas tissue came from patients undergoing total pancreatectomy with islet autotransplantation. TCRdb's copy holds only in-frame clones and misses some; the assay was immunoSEQ multiplex PCR. The sample includes 870 or so clones, 71% of them seen just once. The sequenced material came from pancreas tissue with idiopathic chronic pancreatitis. The receptors come from a human donor with chronic pancreatitis.

The chain employs TRBV3-1 (or the pseudogene TRBV3-2) and TRBJ1-2; 9 nucleotides align to TRBD1. Trimming cost V 4 bases and J 7 bases; bases outside gene matches: 25. CDR3 length equals 20 residues. CDR1 LGHDT and CDR2 YNNKEL come from the germline V gene (reference sequence). As DNA, the CDR3 is TGTGCCAGCAGCCTGGCGAATCTCCCCCACCGGGACAGGGCCGTAAGTGGCTACACCTTC. Its translation: CASSLANLPHRDRAVSGYTF.

The chain couples TRBV7-3 to TRBJ2-3; D gene uncertain. The CDR3 has 14 residues. The V gene's germline CDR1 is SGHTA and CDR2 FQGTGA. Trimming took off 1 base at V and 5 bases at J, with 10 bases between the two ends. The CDR3 bases are TGTGCCAGCAGCTTAAGGGGTACTCGAGATACGCAGTATTTT. This sequence encodes CASSLRGTRDTQYF.

This clone was recorded a few times. The chain has TRBV20-1 and TRBJ2-2; 8 bases fit TRBD2. This CDR3 has 14 residues. In germline, CDR1 is DFQATT, CDR2 SNEGSKA (reference sequence). The ends lost 3 bases at V and 5 bases at J; junction bases unmatched: 5. CDR3 sequence (DNA): TGCAGTGCTAGTCTCGCTAGCGGGACCGGGGAGCTGTTTTTT. Its protein is CSASLASGTGELFF.

This chain uses TRBV5-1 with TRBJ2-3; 7 bases agree with TRBD2. This CDR3 comprises 15 residues. From germline, CDR1 is SGHRS and CDR2 YFSETQ. Unmatched junction bases numbered 8, after V lost 2 bases and J lost 5 bases. The CDR3 coding sequence is TGCGCCAGCAGCTTCGGGGGGTCCGGAAAAGATACGCAGTATTTT. This sequence encodes CASSFGGSGKDTQYF.

V and J are TRBV9 and TRBJ2-7, with 7 bases aligning to TRBD2. Losses at the gene ends were 4 bases for V and 2 bases for J; bases not matched to a gene: 3. This CDR3 is 13 amino acids long. From germline, CDR1 is SGDLS and CDR2 YYNGEE. In DNA form, the CDR3 reads TGTGCCAGCAGCCCCAGCGGGACCTACGAGCAGTACTTC. This translates into CASSPSGTYEQYF.

The CDR3 DNA is TGTGCCAGACAACAGGTCAACCTCTATGGCTACACCTTC. Its translation is CARQQVNLYGYTF. The chain recombines TRBV2 with TRBJ1-2, with D tentatively TRBD1 (5 bases). Germline CDR1 and CDR2: SNHLY and FYNNEI. The length of the CDR3 is 13 residues. V was shortened by 9 bases and J by 4 bases, with 15 bases between the two germline ends.

The chain couples TRBV6-2 or TRBV6-3 to TRBJ2-6; the match to TRBD1 covers 10 bases. The CDR3 has 20 amino acids. V was clipped by 5 bases and J by 0 bases; unmatched bases: 13. Germline V gene sequence: CDR1 MNHEY, CDR2 SVGEGT. The CDR3 DNA follows: TGTGCCAGCAGTCCGCGTTCCGGGACAGGGGATTTCTCTGGGGCCAACGTCCTGACTTTC. Residues: CASSPRSGTGDFSGANVLTF.